Sequencing of this TCR beta chain was carried out in a study of T cell repertoires in ileal Crohn's disease. Overall study context: Roughly 40% were active smokers at surgery; median disease duration was 7.9 years. All patients had surgery for stricturing (roughly 61%) or penetrating (about 40%) disease. Study findings and constraints: High-frequency clones were more common in sorted CD8 than CD4 cells. All patients with clonality above 26.8% had endoscopic recurrence.

TCRdb's table, derived via immunoSEQ multiplex PCR, lists solely in-frame clones and lacks some. This repertoire shows about 5,500 clones, 70% to 80% found once; its top ten account for 42%. As regards this clone: What it binds is unknown.

Sample time point: inflamed ileum from the surgical specimen. The receptor was derived from an adult with Crohn's disease. Sequenced: ileal tissue.

In nucleotides, the CDR3 is TGTGCCAGCAGCCCGGGACAGAACAATGAGCAGTTCTTC. Translating it yields CASSPGQNNEQFF. The chain couples TRBV6-8 to TRBJ2-1, with TRBD1 matching 7 bases. CDR1 MNHGY and CDR2 SAAAGT come from the germline V gene. J gave up 5 bases and V 6 bases, and 4 bases lay outside the gene matches. The CDR3 sequence is 13 residues long.